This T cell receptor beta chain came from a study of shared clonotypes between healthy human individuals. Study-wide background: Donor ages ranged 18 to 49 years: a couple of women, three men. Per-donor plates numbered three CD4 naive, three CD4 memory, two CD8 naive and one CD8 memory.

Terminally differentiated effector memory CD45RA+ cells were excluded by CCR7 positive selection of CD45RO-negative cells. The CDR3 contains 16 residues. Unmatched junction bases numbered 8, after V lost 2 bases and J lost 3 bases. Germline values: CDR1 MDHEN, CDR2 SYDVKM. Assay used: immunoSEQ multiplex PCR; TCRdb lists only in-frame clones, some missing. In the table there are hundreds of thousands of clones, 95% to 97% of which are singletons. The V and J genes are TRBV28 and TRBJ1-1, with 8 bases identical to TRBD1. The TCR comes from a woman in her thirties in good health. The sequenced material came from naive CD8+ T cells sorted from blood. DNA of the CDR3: TGTGCCAGCAGTTTAAAACCGCCGGACAGGGACACTGAAGCTTTCTTT. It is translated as CASSLKPPDRDTEAFF.